This T cell receptor beta chain was sequenced during a study of graft-versus-host responses after intestinal transplantation (dated by TCRdb to the early 2020s). Regarding the complete study: Recipients received multivisceral, liver-intestinal, or isolated intestinal transplants. Every recipient was given anti-thymocyte globulin induction, followed by about 3 years of maintenance tacrolimus and steroids. After intestinal transplantation, graft-versus-host and host-versus-graft alloreactive T cell clones in the graft, circulation and bone marrow were tracked using bulk TCR-beta CDR3 sequencing. To identify alloreactive clones, pre-transplant mixed lymphocyte reaction products were sequenced and then compared with unstimulated pre-transplant donor and recipient T cells. A cohort of around 25 intestinal transplant recipients, including one retransplant, was enrolled, and a few patients lacking pretransplant specimens were excluded. A peak of at least 4% donor T cells among recipient peripheral blood mononuclear cells was the definition used for donor T cell macrochimerism. Samples from a few later patients were sequenced in-house on an Illumina MiSeq with MiXCR processing rather than by the commercial service.

Spanning cysteine to phenylalanine, the CDR3 consists of 16 amino acids. Only the CDR3 DNA stays, 48 bases, in frame from base 1. Trimming accounts for 5 bases at V and 5 bases at J, while the number of junction bases matched to no gene is 10. CDR1 and CDR2 (SGHVS, FNYEAQ) derive from the germline V gene. The research as a whole found: Patients with donor T cell macrochimerism had high GvH to HvG T cell clonal ratios in their allografts. Conclusions were limited by the relatively low number and heterogeneity of intestinal transplant patients. GvH clones were found in recipient bone marrow, and some of the GvH clones appeared earlier in ileal mucosa or blood, which is consistent with an intestinal mucosal origin. Peak levels of circulating GvH clones were associated with declines in HvG clones early after transplant.

As regards this clone: The antigen it binds to is not known. Base qualities were left out, and no much larger clone turns up one base away.

The time point label, as the study defines it: cells obtained before transplantation from donor or recipient. CD3+CD4+ and CD3+CD8+ populations were FACS-sorted from unstimulated pre-transplant donor and recipient cells taken from spleen or lymph nodes. Library preparation was by the immunoSEQ multiplex PCR assay. In most patients, genomic DNA was isolated using the Qiagen DNeasy Blood and Tissue Kit and sent frozen to Adaptive Biotechnologies for TCR sequencing. High-throughput TCR-beta CDR3 sequencing of genomic DNA from most patients was performed by Adaptive Biotechnologies. The original pipeline was this. TCR sequencing data were retrieved from Adaptive's ImmunoSEQ software for roughly 17 patients, whereas a few other patients were processed with MiXCR and VDJtools. CD4 versus CD8 sorting errors were corrected by removing sequences found in both subsets at a frequency ratio below 5:1. CDR3 nucleotide sequences shared by donor and recipient were removed because the origin of these sequences could not be assigned. To be classed as alloreactive, a clone needed at least 2-fold expansion over unstimulated cells and a minimum CFSE-low frequency of 0.002% (template counts) or 0.001% (read counts). Clones were considered mappable if detected in sequenced pre-transplant spleen, lymph node, or MLR CFSE-low populations of the donor or recipient. The cumulative frequency of alloreactive clones was calculated as a percentage of all sequences, weighted by copy number. The immuneACCESS repertoire file appears here via TCRdb, limited to in-frame rearrangements. These files lack a portion of the clones; in checked studies, under half of the deficit traces to unresolved V genes, and the cause of the others is not known. V and J calls plus clone size are reproduced from that table; the DNA served to infer D and trimming. The sample records fewer than 120,000 clones, approximately 92% of which are singletons. The top ten clones comprise 0.45% to 0.65% of the sample.

Sample: unstimulated CD8+ T cells sorted from spleen or lymph node cells, taken before intestinal transplant. The chain couples TRBV7-6 to TRBJ2-1; TRBD2 matches 9 bases in the middle. This TCR derives from a human donor who received an intestinal transplant. The CDR3 protein: CASSLGREGQDNEQFF. The bases are TGTGCCAGCAGCCTAGGGCGGGAGGGCCAAGACAATGAGCAGTTCTTC. The variable domain in full, with residues beyond the CDR3 obtained from the reference TRBV7-6 and TRBJ2-1 genes, is GAGVSQSPRYKVTKRGQDVALRCDPISGHVSLYWYRQALGQGPEFLTYFNYEAQQDKSGLPNDRFSAERPEGSISTLTIQRTEQRDSAMYRCASSLGREGQDNEQFFGPGTRLTVL.